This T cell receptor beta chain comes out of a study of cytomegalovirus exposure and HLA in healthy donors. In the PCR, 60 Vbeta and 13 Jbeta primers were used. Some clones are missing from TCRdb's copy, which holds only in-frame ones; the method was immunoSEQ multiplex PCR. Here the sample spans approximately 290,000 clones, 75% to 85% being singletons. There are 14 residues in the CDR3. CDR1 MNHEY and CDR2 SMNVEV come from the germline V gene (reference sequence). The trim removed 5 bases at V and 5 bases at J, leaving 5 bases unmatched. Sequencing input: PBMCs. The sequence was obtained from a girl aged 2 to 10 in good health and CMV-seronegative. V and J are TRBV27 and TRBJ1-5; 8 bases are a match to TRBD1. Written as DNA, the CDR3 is TGTGCCAGCAGTACCGGACAGGGCGATCAGCCCCAGCATTTT. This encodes CASSTGQGDQPQHF.